The 3 T cell receptor beta chains below were found in one sample sequenced in a study of beta chain features in type 1 diabetes. Sequencing targeted expressed TCRB transcripts, as all isolated RNA had been reverse transcribed. The table came from immunoSEQ multiplex PCR; TCRdb's copy has only in-frame clones and leaves some out. Of around 300,000 clones listed, around 13% are singletons. Sequencing used central memory CD4+ T cells from blood. These TCRs come from a man aged 30 to 39 in good health.

CDR3 amino acids: CASSDPGRNGGEQYF. DNA of the CDR3: TGTGCCAGCAGTGACCCGGGCCGAAACGGGGGGGAGCAGTACTTC. The chain is built from TRBV25-1 and TRBJ2-7, with 7 bases aligning to TRBD2. Germline V gives CDR1 MGHDK, CDR2 SYGVNS. Losses at the gene ends were 3 bases for V and 7 bases for J; bases not matched to a gene: 12. The CDR3 is 15 amino acids.

This clone was counted between two and nine times. V usage is TRBV7-6 and J usage is TRBJ2-5; TRBD1 matches at 8 bases. After removal of 1 base from V and 10 bases from J, the junction contained 5 bases not matched to a gene. CDR3 length: 13 amino acids. In germline, CDR1 is SGHVS, CDR2 FNYEAQ. CDR3 bases: TGTGCCAGCAGCTTAGGGGACAGGAAGGACCAGTACTTC. Translating it yields CASSLGDRKDQYF.

The sample holds a few counts of this clone. Relative to the germline gene, one junction end is altered; a read error may explain this. The chain combines TRBV25-1 with TRBJ2-7, with D tentatively TRBD1 or TRBD2 (5 bases each). This CDR3 is 12 amino acids long. The V gene's germline CDR1 is MGHDK and CDR2 SYGVNS. The CDR3 bases are TGTGCCAGCAGCTTAAGAACCGGGACGACCAACTTC. Translating it yields CASSLRTGTTNF.